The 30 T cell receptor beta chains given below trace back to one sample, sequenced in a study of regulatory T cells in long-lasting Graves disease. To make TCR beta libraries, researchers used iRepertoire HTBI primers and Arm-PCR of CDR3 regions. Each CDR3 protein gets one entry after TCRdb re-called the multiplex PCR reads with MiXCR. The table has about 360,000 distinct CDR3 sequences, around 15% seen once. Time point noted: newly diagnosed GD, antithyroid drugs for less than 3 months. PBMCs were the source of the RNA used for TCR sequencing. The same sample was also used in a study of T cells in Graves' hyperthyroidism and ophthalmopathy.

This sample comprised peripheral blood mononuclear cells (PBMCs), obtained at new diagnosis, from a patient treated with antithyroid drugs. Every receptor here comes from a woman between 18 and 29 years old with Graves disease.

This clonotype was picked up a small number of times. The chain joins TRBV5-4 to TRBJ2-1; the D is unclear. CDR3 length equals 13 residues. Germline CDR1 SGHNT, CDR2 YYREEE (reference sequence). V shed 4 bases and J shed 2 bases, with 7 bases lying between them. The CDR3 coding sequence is TGTGCCAGCAGCGGGCCGCCCTACAATGAGCAGTTCTTC. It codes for CASSGPPYNEQFF. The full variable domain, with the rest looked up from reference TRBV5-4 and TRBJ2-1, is ETGVTQSPTHLIKTRGQQVTLRCSSQSGHNTVSWYQQALGQGPQFIFQYYREEENGRGNFPPRFSGLQFPNYSSELNVNALELDDSALYLCASSGPPYNEQFFGPGTRLTVL.

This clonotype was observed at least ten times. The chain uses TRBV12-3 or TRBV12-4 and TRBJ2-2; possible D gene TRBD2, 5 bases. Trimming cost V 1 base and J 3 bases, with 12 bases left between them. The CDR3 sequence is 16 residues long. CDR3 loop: CASSLGSEGDTGELFF. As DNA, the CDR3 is TGTGCCAGCAGTTTAGGGTCCGAGGGCGACACCGGGGAGCTGTTTTTT.

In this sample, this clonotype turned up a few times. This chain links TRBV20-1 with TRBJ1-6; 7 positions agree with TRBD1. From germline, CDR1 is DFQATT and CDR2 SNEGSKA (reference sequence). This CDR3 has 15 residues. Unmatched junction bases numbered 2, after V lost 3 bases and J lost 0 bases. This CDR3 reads CSARDRSSYNSPLHF. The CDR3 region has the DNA TGCAGTGCTAGGGACAGGAGCTCCTATAATTCACCCCTCCACTTT.

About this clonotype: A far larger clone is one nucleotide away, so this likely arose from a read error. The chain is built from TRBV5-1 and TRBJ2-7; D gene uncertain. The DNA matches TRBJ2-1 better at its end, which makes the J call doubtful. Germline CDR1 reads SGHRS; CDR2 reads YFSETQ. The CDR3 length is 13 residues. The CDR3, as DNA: TGCGTCAGCAGTATTGACGCCGTCGATGAGCAGTTCTTC. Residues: CVSSIDAVDEQFF.

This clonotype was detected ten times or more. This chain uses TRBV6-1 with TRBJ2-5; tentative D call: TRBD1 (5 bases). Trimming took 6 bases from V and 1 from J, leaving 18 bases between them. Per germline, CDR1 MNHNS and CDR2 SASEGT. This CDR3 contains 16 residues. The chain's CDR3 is CASSPGEQGIQETQYF. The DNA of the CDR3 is TGTGCCAGCAGCCCAGGAGAGCAGGGAATCCAAGAGACCCAGTACTTC.

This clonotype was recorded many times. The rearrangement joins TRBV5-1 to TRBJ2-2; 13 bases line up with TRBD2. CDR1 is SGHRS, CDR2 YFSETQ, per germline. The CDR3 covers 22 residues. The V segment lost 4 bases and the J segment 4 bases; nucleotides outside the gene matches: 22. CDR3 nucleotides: TGCGCCAGCAGCATGCGAATACTAGCGGGAGGGCCCTCGATAAGGATCACCGGGGAGCTGTTTTTT. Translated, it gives CASSMRILAGGPSIRITGELFF.

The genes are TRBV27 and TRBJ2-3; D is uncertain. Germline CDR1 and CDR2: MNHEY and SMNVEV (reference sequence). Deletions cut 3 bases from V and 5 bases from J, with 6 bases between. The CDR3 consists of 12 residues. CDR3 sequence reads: CASSFNGDTQYF. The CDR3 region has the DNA TGTGCCAGCAGTTTTAATGGAGATACGCAGTATTTT.

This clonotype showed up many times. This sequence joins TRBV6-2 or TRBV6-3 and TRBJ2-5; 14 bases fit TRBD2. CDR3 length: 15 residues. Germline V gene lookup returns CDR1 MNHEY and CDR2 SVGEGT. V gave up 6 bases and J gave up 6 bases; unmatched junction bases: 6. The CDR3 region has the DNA TGTGCCAGCAGAGCCGGGACTAGCGGGGGAAAGACCCAGTACTTC. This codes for CASRAGTSGGKTQYF.

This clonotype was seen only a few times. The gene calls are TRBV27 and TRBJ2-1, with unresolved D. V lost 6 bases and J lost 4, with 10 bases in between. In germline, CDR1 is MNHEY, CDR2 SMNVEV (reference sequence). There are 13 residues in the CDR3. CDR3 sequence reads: CASSSDGYNEQFF. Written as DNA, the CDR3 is TGTGCCAGCAGCTCGGACGGATACAATGAGCAGTTCTTC.

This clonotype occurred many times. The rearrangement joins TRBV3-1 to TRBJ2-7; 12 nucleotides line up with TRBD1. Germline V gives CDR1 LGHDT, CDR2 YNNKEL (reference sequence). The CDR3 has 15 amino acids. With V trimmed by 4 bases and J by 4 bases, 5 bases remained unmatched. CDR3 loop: CASSPSGQGAYEQYF. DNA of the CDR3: TGTGCCAGCAGCCCCTCGGGACAGGGGGCTTACGAGCAGTACTTC.

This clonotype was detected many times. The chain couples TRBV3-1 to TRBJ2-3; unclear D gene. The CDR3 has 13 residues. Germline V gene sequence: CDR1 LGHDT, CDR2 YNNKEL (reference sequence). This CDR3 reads CATQARSTDTQYF. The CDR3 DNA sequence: TGTGCTACTCAGGCCCGGAGCACAGATACGCAGTATTTT.

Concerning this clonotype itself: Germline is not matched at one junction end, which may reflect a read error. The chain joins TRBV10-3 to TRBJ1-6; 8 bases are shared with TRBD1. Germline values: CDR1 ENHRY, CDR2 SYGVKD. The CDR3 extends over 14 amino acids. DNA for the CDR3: TGTGCCATCAGTGAGGGGACAGGTGGTTCACCCCCCCACTTT. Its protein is CAISEGTGGSPPHF.

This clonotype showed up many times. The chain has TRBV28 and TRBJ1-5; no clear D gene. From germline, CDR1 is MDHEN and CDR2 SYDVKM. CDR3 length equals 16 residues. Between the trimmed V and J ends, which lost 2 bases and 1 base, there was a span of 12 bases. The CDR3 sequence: CASSLGIGKSNQPQHF. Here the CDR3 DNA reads TGTGCCAGCAGTTTAGGTATCGGAAAAAGCAATCAGCCCCAGCATTTT.

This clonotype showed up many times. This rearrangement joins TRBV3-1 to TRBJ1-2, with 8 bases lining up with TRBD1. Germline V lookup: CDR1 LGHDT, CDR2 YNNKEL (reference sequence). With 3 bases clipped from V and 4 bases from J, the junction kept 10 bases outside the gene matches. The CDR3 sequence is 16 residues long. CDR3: CASSQETGGIGYGYTF. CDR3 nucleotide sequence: TGTGCCAGCAGCCAGGAAACAGGGGGTATTGGCTATGGCTACACCTTC. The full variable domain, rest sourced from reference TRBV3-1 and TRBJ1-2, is DTAVSQTPKYLVTQMGNDKSIKCEQNLGHDTMYWYKQDSKKFLKIMFSYNNKELIINETVPNRFSPKSPDKAHLNLHINSLELGDSAVYFCASSQETGGIGYGYTFGSGTRLTVV.

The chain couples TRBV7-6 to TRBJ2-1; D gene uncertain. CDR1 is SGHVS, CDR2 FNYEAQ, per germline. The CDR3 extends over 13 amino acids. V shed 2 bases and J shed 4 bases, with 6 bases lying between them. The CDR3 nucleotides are TGTGCCAGCAGCTTAAACAGATACAATGAGCAGTTCTTC. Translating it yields CASSLNRYNEQFF.

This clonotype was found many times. CDR3 bases: TGCGCCAGCAGCCCGGACCCAGGGCAGGGTGGATCCGTGCAGTACTTC. Amino acid sequence: CASSPDPGQGGSVQYF. V gene TRBV5-1 combines with J gene TRBJ2-7; D possibly corresponds to TRBD1 (5 bases). The CDR3 contains 16 residues. The V gene's germline CDR1 is SGHRS and CDR2 YFSETQ. The V and J ends lost 4 bases and 9 bases respectively, with 26 bases between them.

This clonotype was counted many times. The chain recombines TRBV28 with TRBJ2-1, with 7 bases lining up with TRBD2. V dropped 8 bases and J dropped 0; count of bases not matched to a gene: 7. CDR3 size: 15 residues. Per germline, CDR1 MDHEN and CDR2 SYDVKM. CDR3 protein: CASVPGGSSYNEQFF. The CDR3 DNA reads TGTGCCAGCGTACCCGGGGGGAGCTCCTACAATGAGCAGTTCTTC.

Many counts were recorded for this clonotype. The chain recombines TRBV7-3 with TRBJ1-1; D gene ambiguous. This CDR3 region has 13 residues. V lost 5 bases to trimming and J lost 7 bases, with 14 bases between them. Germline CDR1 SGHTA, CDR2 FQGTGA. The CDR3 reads CASSPTLGGEAFF. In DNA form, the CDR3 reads TGTGCCAGCAGCCCGACTCTGGGCGGTGAAGCTTTCTTT.

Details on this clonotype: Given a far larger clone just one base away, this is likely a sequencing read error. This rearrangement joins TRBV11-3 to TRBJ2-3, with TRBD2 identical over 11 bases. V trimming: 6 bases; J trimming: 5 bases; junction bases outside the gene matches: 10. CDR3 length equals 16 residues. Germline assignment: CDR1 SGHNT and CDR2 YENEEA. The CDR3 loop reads CASSRETSGNGDTQYF. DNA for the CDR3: TGTGCCAGCAGTCGAGAGACTAGCGGGAATGGAGATACGCAGTATTTT.

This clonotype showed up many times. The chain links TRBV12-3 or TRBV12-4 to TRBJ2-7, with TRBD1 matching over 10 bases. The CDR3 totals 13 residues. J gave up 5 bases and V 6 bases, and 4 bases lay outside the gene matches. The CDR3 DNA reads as TGTGCCAGCAGGGGACAGGGGATCCACGAGCAGTACTTC. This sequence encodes CASRGQGIHEQYF.

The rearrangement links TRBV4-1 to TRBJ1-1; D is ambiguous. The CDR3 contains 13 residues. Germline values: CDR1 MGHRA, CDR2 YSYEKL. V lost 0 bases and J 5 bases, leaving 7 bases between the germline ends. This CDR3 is CASSQDWETEAFF. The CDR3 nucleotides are TGCGCCAGCAGCCAAGATTGGGAAACTGAAGCTTTCTTT.

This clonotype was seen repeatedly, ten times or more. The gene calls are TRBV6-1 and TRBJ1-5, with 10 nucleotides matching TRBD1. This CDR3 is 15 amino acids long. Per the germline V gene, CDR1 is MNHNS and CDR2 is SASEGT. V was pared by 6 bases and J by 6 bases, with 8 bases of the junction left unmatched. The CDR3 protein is CASSADRGLSQPQHF. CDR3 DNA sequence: TGTGCCAGCAGCGCCGACAGGGGGCTTAGTCAGCCCCAGCATTTT.

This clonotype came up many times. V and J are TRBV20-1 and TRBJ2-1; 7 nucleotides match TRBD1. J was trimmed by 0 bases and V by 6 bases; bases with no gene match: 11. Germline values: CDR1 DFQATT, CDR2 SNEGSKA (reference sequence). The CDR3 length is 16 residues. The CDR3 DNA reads TGCAGTGCCAAGTCGGTCAGGGGGAGCTCCTACAATGAGCAGTTCTTC. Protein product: CSAKSVRGSSYNEQFF.

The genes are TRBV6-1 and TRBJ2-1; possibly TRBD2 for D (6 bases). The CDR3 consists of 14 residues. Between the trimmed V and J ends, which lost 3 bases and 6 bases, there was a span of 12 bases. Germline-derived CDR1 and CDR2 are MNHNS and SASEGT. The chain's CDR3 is CASSDSWRANEQFF. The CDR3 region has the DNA TGTGCCAGCAGTGACTCTTGGAGGGCCAATGAGCAGTTCTTC.

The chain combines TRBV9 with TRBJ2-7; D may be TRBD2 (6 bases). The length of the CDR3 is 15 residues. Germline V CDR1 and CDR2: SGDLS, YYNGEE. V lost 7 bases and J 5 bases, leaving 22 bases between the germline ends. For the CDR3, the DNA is TGTGCCAGCTCCCCCCGGGGGTTTGATAGCCACGAGCAGTACTTC. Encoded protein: CASSPRGFDSHEQYF.

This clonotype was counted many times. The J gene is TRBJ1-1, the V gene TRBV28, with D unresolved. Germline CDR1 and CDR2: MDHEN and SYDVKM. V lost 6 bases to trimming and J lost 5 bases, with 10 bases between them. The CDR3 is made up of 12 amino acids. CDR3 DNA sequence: TGTGCCAGCAGCACAACGGGAACTGAAGCTTTCTTT. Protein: CASSTTGTEAFF.

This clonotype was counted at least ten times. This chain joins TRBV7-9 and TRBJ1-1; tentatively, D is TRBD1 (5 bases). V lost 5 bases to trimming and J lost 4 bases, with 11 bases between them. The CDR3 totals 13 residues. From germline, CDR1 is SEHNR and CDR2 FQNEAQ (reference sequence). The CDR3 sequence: CASSRDQGTEAFF. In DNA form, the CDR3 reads TGTGCCAGCAGCCGGGACCAGGGCACTGAAGCTTTCTTT.

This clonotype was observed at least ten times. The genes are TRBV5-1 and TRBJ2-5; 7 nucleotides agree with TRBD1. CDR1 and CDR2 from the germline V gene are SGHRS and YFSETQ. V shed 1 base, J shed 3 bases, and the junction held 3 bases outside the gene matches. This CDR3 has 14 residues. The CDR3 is CASSLITGEETQYF. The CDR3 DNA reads TGCGCCAGCAGCTTGATTACAGGGGAAGAGACCCAGTACTTC.

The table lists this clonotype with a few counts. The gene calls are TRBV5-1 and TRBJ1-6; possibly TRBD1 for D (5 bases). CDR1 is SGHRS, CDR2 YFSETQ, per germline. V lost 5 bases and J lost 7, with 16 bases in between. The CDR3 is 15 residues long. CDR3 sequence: CASRGGGLINSPLHF. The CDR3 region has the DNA TGCGCCAGCAGGGGGGGGGGTTTGATAAATTCACCCCTCCACTTT.

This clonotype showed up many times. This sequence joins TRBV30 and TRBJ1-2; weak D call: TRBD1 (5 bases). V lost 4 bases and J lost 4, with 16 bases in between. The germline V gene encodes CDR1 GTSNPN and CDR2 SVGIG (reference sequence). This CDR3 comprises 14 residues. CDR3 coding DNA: TGTGCCTGGAAAAGGGACCACGTGGGCTATGGCTACACCTTC. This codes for CAWKRDHVGYGYTF.